The 22 T cell receptor beta chains listed next were all sequenced from one sample in a study of cytomegalovirus exposure and HLA in healthy donors. Primers for the PCR totalled 60 Vbeta and 13 Jbeta. This table comes from immunoSEQ multiplex PCR, and its TCRdb copy is limited to in-frame clones, with some not included. The profile shows about 110,000 clones, 73% of them singletons. Material for sequencing was PBMCs. Source of these receptors: a middle-aged man in good health and CMV-seronegative.

The genes are TRBV19 and TRBJ1-5; TRBD1 might be the D (6 bases). V was pared by 3 bases and J by 0 bases, with 12 bases between. The germline CDR1 and CDR2 sequences are LNHDA and SQIVND (reference sequence). This CDR3 comprises 16 residues. This CDR3 reads CASSIGTIYSNQPQHF. The DNA for the CDR3 is TGTGCCAGTAGTATCGGGACAATTTATAGCAATCAGCCCCAGCATTTT. Filled out from reference TRBV19 and TRBJ1-5, the complete variable domain reads DGGITQSPKYLFRKEGQNVTLSCEQNLNHDAMYWYRQDPGQGLRLIYYSQIVNDFQKGDIAEGYSVSREKKESFPLTVTSAQKNPTAFYLCASSIGTIYSNQPQHFGDGTRLSIL.

This clone has a single count. V usage is TRBV28 and J usage is TRBJ2-3; 10 bases agree with TRBD1. CDR3 length equals 16 residues. In germline, CDR1 is MDHEN, CDR2 SYDVKM. V lost 5 bases, J lost 4 bases, and 9 bases stayed unmatched. DNA for the CDR3: TGTGCCAGCAGTACCTCGGGACAGGGGTTGGCAGATACGCAGTATTTT. Translation: CASSTSGQGLADTQYF.

The V and J genes are TRBV6-1 and TRBJ1-5; tentatively, D is TRBD1 (6 bases). This CDR3 comprises 13 residues. Germline lookup yields CDR1 MNHNS and CDR2 SASEGT. The V and J ends lost 10 bases and 4 bases respectively, with 14 bases between them. The CDR3 DNA reads TGTGCCACAGTAGGACAGTCAAATCAGCCCCAGCATTTT. Amino acid sequence: CATVGQSNQPQHF.

V is TRBV10-3 and J is TRBJ1-1; 9 bases are a match to TRBD1. The CDR3 consists of 13 residues. Germline V gene sequence: CDR1 ENHRY, CDR2 SYGVKD. V gave up 6 bases and J gave up 6 bases; unmatched junction bases: 5. In nucleotides, the CDR3 is TGTGCCATCAGGACAGGGGGAAGCCCTGAAGCTTTCTTT. As protein: CAIRTGGSPEAFF.

The V call is TRBV6-7, the J call TRBJ2-3; 8 bases match TRBD2. TRBV6-7 is an ORF, with its function uncertain. This CDR3 region has 16 residues. Unmatched junction bases numbered 9, after V lost 5 bases and J lost 2 bases. The CDR3 sequence is CASSPTSGRHTDTQYF. In DNA form, the CDR3 reads TGTGCCAGCAGTCCTACTAGCGGTAGGCACACAGATACGCAGTATTTT.

V and J are TRBV11-3 and TRBJ1-1; no clear D. The CDR3 sequence is 15 residues long. The V and J ends lost 4 bases and 5 bases respectively, with 17 bases between them. Germline CDR1 reads SGHNT; CDR2 reads YENEEA. This CDR3 is CASSSYGSEGTEAFF. The CDR3 coding sequence is TGTGCCAGCAGCTCTTATGGCAGTGAGGGAACTGAAGCTTTCTTT.

This clone has just a few counts. The V call is TRBV5-1, the J call TRBJ1-1; TRBD1 matches 8 bases. The CDR3 has 13 amino acids. The V gene end was trimmed by 0 bases and the J gene end by 6 bases; junction bases not matched to a gene: 1. The germline V gene encodes CDR1 SGHRS and CDR2 YFSETQ. CDR3: CASSLAGGSEAFF. The DNA for the CDR3 is TGCGCCAGCAGCTTGGCAGGGGGCTCTGAAGCTTTCTTT.

This sequence joins TRBV9 and TRBJ2-5; TRBD1 agrees at 8 bases. The CDR3 length is 15 residues. The junction had 10 bases not matched to a gene; V was cut back by 4 bases and J by 5 bases. Germline V gives CDR1 SGDLS, CDR2 YYNGEE. CDR3 in DNA: TGTGCCAGCAGCCCTTCAACAGGGGGTGGGGAGACCCAGTACTTC. Its translation: CASSPSTGGGETQYF.

This clone has a handful of counts. The genes are TRBV15 and TRBJ2-7; the D gene is possibly TRBD1 (5 bases). Trimming took 3 bases from V and 5 from J, leaving 14 bases between them. Germline V gene sequence: CDR1 LNHNV, CDR2 YYDKDF (reference sequence). The CDR3 runs 14 residues. The CDR3 spells CATSSKNKGNEQYF. The DNA for the CDR3 is TGTGCCACCAGCAGCAAGAACAAGGGGAACGAGCAGTACTTC. The full variable domain, its missing parts supplied by reference TRBV15 and TRBJ2-7, is DAMVIQNPRYQVTQFGKPVTLSCSQTLNHNVMYWYQQKSSQAPKLLFHYYDKDFNNEADTPDNFQSRRPNTSFCFLDIRSPGLGDTAMYLCATSSKNKGNEQYFGPGTRLTVT.

This clone was picked up a small number of times. The chain carries TRBV7-2 and TRBJ2-7; D might be TRBD1 (6 bases). From germline, CDR1 is SGHTA and CDR2 FQGNSA. V lost 1 base to trimming and J lost 0 bases, with 13 bases between them. The CDR3 is 16 amino acids. Here the CDR3 reads CASSLGGHGISYEQYF. In DNA, the CDR3 is TGTGCCAGCAGCTTAGGGGGACACGGGATCTCCTACGAGCAGTACTTC.

This clone was counted a few times. The CDR3 loop is CASSPDTGNTIYF. The CDR3 nucleotides read TGTGCCAGCAGCCCCGACACTGGAAACACCATATATTTT. The V gene is TRBV7-3, the J gene TRBJ1-3; D remains ambiguous. The CDR3 is made up of 13 amino acids. The germline V gene has CDR1 SGHTA and CDR2 FQGTGA. V gave up 5 bases and J gave up 2 bases, with 7 bases separating them.

This clone turned up a few times. The chain has TRBV12-5 and TRBJ1-1; no clear D. The V end was cut by 1 base, the J end by 3 bases, with 15 bases between. Germline V CDR1 and CDR2: LGHNT, FRNRAP. The CDR3 has 16 amino acids. The CDR3 is CASGLAPAGPHTEAFF. The CDR3 bases are TGTGCTAGTGGTTTGGCCCCAGCGGGTCCCCACACTGAAGCTTTCTTT.

The rearrangement links TRBV7-3 to TRBJ2-2; 12 nucleotides line up with TRBD2. Trimming cost V 4 bases and J 9 bases; bases outside gene matches: 18. This CDR3 region has 19 residues. CDR1 is SGHTA, CDR2 FQGTGA, per germline. For the CDR3, the DNA is TGTGCCAGCAGCTCCCAGCCCCTAGCGGGGGGGTTAGCCGGCCGGGAGCTGTTTTTT. Protein: CASSSQPLAGGLAGRELFF. Using reference TRBV7-3 and TRBJ2-2 for the parts outside the CDR3, the full variable domain is GAGVSQTPSNKVTEKGKYVELRCDPISGHTALYWYRQSLGQGPEFLIYFQGTGAADDSGLPNDRFFAVRPEGSVSTLKIQRTERGDSAVYLCASSSQPLAGGLAGRELFFGEGSRLTVL.

This sequence joins TRBV4-1 and TRBJ2-7; tentatively, D is TRBD1 (6 bases). V dropped 1 base and J dropped 0 bases, with 16 bases sitting between them. The CDR3 loop spans 17 amino acids. Germline lookup yields CDR1 MGHRA and CDR2 YSYEKL. The CDR3, as DNA: TGCGCCAGCAGCCAAGCTCCATGGACAGAGAGCTCCTACGAGCAGTACTTC. Residues: CASSQAPWTESSYEQYF.

The V and J genes are TRBV27 and TRBJ1-6; D ambiguous. Trimming removed 0 bases from V and 10 bases from J, with 13 bases in between. This CDR3 is built from 15 residues. Germline-derived CDR1 and CDR2 are MNHEY and SMNVEV (reference sequence). Here the CDR3 reads CASSLSRTDNSPLHF. For the CDR3, the DNA is TGTGCCAGCAGTTTATCAAGAACAGACAACTCACCCCTCCACTTT.

This chain connects TRBV4-2 to TRBJ2-5; 12 bases are shared with TRBD1. The V gene end was trimmed by 4 bases and the J gene end by 4 bases; junction bases not matched to a gene: 4. The CDR3 covers 15 residues. The germline CDR1 and CDR2 sequences are LGHNA and YNFKEQ. This CDR3 is CASSPGQGAGETQYF. Written as DNA, the CDR3 is TGTGCCAGCAGCCCGGGACAGGGGGCGGGAGAGACCCAGTACTTC.

The rearrangement links TRBV15 to TRBJ1-2, with TRBD1 matching 7 bases. V was pared by 0 bases and J by 5 bases, with 9 bases of the junction left unmatched. There are 16 residues in the CDR3. Germline-derived CDR1 and CDR2 are LNHNV and YYDKDF (reference sequence). This CDR3 reads CATSRDDRALSYGYTF. CDR3 DNA sequence: TGTGCCACCAGCAGAGATGACAGGGCTTTATCGTATGGCTACACCTTC.

This clone showed up just a few times. V gene TRBV27 combines with J gene TRBJ1-2; a weak D match, TRBD1 (5 bases). Looked up from germline, CDR1 is MNHEY and CDR2 is SMNVEV (reference sequence). V lost 6 bases, J lost 4 bases, and 15 bases lay in between. CDR3 size: 14 residues. The CDR3 DNA reads TGTGCCAGCAGCCGAGTGGGGCGAGGCTATGGCTACACCTTC. It yields the protein CASSRVGRGYGYTF.

V and J are TRBV6-1 and TRBJ1-3; D gene uncertain. Trimming left V 10 bases short and J 0 bases short, with 13 bases between. Germline values: CDR1 MNHNS, CDR2 SASEGT. This CDR3 contains 14 residues. The CDR3 sequence: CATLRHSSGNTIYF. The DNA of the CDR3 is TGTGCCACTCTCCGACACAGCTCTGGAAACACCATATATTTT.

The chain has TRBV7-2 and TRBJ2-5, with D hard to call. The CDR3 sequence is 13 residues long. From germline, CDR1 is SGHTA and CDR2 FQGNSA. V was clipped by 4 bases and J by 0 bases, with 6 bases between them. CDR3 residues: CASSSSYQETQYF. Written as DNA, the CDR3 is TGTGCCAGCAGCTCCTCGTACCAAGAGACCCAGTACTTC.

This chain connects TRBV7-3 to TRBJ1-1; the match to TRBD1 covers 11 bases. The CDR3 contains 15 residues. The germline V gene encodes CDR1 SGHTA and CDR2 FQGTGA. V shed 4 bases, J shed 5 bases, and the junction held 6 bases outside the gene matches. In DNA form, the CDR3 reads TGTGCCAGCAGCTCGGGACAGGGGGTTCTTACTGAAGCTTTCTTT. It is translated as CASSSGQGVLTEAFF.

There are a few counts of this clone. The rearrangement joins TRBV13 to TRBJ2-7; 10 nucleotides line up with TRBD1. The trim removed 3 bases at V and 7 bases at J, leaving 6 bases unmatched. CDR1 is PRHDT, CDR2 FYEKMQ, per germline (reference sequence). The CDR3 covers 14 residues. The CDR3 DNA reads TGTGCCAGCAGCTTCGGGACAGGGGTCCAAGAGCAGTACTTC. Its translation: CASSFGTGVQEQYF.